A selection of T cell receptor beta chains follows, all from one sample in a study of immune cell composition in non-small cell lung cancer. The data were produced by immunoSEQ multiplex PCR, yet TCRdb's version contains in-frame clones alone and is incomplete. The sample yields several thousand clones, approximately 84% seen once. The sample taken for sequencing was lung tumor tissue. Every receptor here comes from a human donor with non-small cell lung cancer. CDR3s include the opening cysteine and the closing phenylalanine or tryptophan. The order of the fields is V gene, CDR3 length, J gene, CDR3 protein.

TRBV19	13	TRBJ1-2	CASTRGGAYGYTF
TRBV5-1	15	TRBJ1-1	CASSLFRGPNTEAFF
TRBV6-1	13	TRBJ2-7	CATSLTWGVEQYF
TRBV6-5	15	TRBJ1-1	CASTPTASLHTEAFF
TRBV5-1	15	TRBJ1-2	CASSLDRAHNYGYTF
TRBV9	16	TRBJ2-3	CASAPLAGGGTDTQYF
TRBV5-4	14	TRBJ2-1	CASSLVGGRNEQFF
TRBV6-4	15	TRBJ2-7	CASKGDRIPSYEQYF
TRBV7-8	14	TRBJ2-5	CASSLNSGSETQYF
TRBV18	15	TRBJ2-5	CASSPPSGTQETQYF
TRBV5-4	16	TRBJ2-3	CASSLTSGSFTDTQYF
TRBV4-2	16	TRBJ2-6	CASSQERGSGANVLTF
TRBV10-3	14	TRBJ2-5	CAISVTGGEETQYF